The text below deals with one TCR beta chain. Its antigen remains unidentified. The data derive from a study of beta chain features in type 1 diabetes. The study, taken as a whole, reports: For patients, the naive, central memory and Treg TCRB repertoires appeared more alike than for healthy donors. Within each of all four CD4+ subsets, Type 1 diabetes patients had TCRB CDR3s that were moderately but significantly shorter. Patients with type 1 diabetes showed fewer VDJ junction insertions and more deletions.

Expressed TCRB transcripts were sequenced, since all the RNA that had been isolated was reverse transcribed. Data came from immunoSEQ multiplex PCR; TCRdb stores just in-frame clones and leaves some out. The data contain 100,000 to 150,000 clones, 17% of them singletons. In total, each donor contributed a single heparinised blood draw that averaged roughly 110 mL. V trimming: 0 bases; J trimming: 9 bases; junction bases outside the gene matches: 3. Germline loops: CDR1 GTSNPN, CDR2 SVGIG (reference sequence). The CDR3 totals 14 residues. This clonotype originated in a man younger than 35 with type 1 diabetes. Sequencing input: central memory CD4+ T cells from blood. This chain joins TRBV30 and TRBJ2-1; 12 bases map to TRBD2. In DNA form, the CDR3 reads TGTGCCTGGAGTGTAACTAGCGGGGGGCTTGAGCAGTTCTTC. It translates to CAWSVTSGGLEQFF.